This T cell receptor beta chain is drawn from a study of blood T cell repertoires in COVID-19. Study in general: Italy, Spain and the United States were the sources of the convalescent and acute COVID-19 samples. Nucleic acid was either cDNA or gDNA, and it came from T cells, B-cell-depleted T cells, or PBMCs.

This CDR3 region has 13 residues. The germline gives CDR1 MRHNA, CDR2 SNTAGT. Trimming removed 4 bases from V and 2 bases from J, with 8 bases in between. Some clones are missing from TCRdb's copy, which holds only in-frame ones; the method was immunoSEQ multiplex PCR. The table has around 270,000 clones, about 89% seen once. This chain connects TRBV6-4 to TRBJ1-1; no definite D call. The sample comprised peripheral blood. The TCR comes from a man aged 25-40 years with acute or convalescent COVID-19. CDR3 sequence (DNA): TGTGCCAGCAGTGTTGAGAGTAACACTGAAGCTTTCTTT. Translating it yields CASSVESNTEAFF.